The rows below give T cell receptor beta chains drawn from one sample of a study of T cell repertoires in cytomegalovirus infection. These receptors have no known antigen. MiXCR, applied by TCRdb to the reads, yields one record per CDR3 protein. The sample records roughly 90,000 distinct CDR3 sequences, 20% to 30% being singletons. The specimen was CD8+ T cells from cultured PBMCs, collected from culture after CMV antigen stimulation. Source of these receptors: a human donor in good health (CMV status not recorded). Some clones in this sample may be carry-over from other donors' samples. The CDR3 runs from the conserved cysteine through the conserved F or W. The D gene is left open where the match is weak. For some rows the clone size is stated as once, few or many, or as a class when expanded; others skip it.

abundance	v_gene	d_gene	j_gene	CDR3aa	CDR3nt
-	TRBV7-9	-	TRBJ1-5	CASTVGGPNQPQHF	TGTGCCAGCACGGTGGGGGGACCCAATCAGCCCCAGCATTTT
many	TRBV7-8	-	TRBJ1-1	CASRLQPNTEAFF	TGTGCCAGCAGACTTCAACCGAACACTGAAGCTTTCTTT
many	TRBV12-3/TRBV12-4	-	TRBJ1-3	CASSFPHRGREDTIYF	TGTGCCAGCAGTTTCCCGCACCGGGGACGCGAGGACACCATATATTTT
many	TRBV7-2	TRBD1	TRBJ1-1	CASSYWHRGDTEAFF	TGTGCCAGCAGCTACTGGCACAGGGGGGACACTGAAGCTTTCTTT
many	TRBV6-1	-	TRBJ2-7	CASSEGDFQISYEQYF	TGTGCCAGCAGTGAGGGGGACTTTCAAATCTCCTACGAGCAGTACTTC
-	TRBV20-1	-	TRBJ1-2	CSAMTSNIFNYGYTF	TGCAGTGCTATGACCTCCAATATATTTAACTATGGCTACACCTTC
-	TRBV27	-	TRBJ2-7	CASSPSAGRRYEQYF	TGTGCCAGCAGTCCTTCGGCAGGGAGGCGCTACGAGCAGTACTTC
once	TRBV4-3	TRBD1	TRBJ2-7	CASSQGRGQGAYEQYF	TGCGCCAGCAGCCAAGGCCGTGGACAGGGCGCCTACGAGCAGTACTTC
few	TRBV18	-	TRBJ2-7	CASSPSKSGSSYEQYF	TGTGCCAGCTCACCTTCGAAGTCGGGGTCTTCCTACGAGCAGTACTTC
-	TRBV5-1	TRBD2	TRBJ2-7	CASSLGGGAMTYEQYF	TGCGCCAGCAGCTTGGGCGGGGGGGCGATGACCTACGAGCAGTACTTC
many	TRBV12-3/TRBV12-4	TRBD1	TRBJ2-7	CASSQGQGASSYEQYF	TGTGCCAGCAGTCAGGGACAGGGGGCCTCCTCCTACGAGCAGTACTTC
-	TRBV11-3	-	TRBJ2-7	CASSSLLTDEQYF	TGTGCCAGCAGTAGTCTCCTCACGGACGAGCAGTACTTC
many	TRBV4-3	-	TRBJ2-5	CASSQDGGGETQYF	TGCGCCAGCAGCCAAGATGGGGGAGGAGAGACCCAGTACTTC
few	TRBV11-2	TRBD1	TRBJ1-4	CASSSDRETEKLFF	TGTGCCAGCAGTTCGGACAGGGAGACTGAAAAACTGTTTTTT
many	TRBV7-6	-	TRBJ1-5	CASSLNEGLNQPQHF	TGTGCCAGCAGCTTAAATGAGGGACTTAATCAGCCCCAGCATTTT
few	TRBV24-1	-	TRBJ1-1	CATSDGIGTEAFF	TGTGCCACCAGTGACGGAATTGGGACTGAAGCTTTCTTT
-	TRBV11-3	-	TRBJ2-7	CASSPRLEYEQYF	TGTGCCAGCAGCCCCCGACTAGAATACGAGCAGTACTTC
-	TRBV12-3/TRBV12-4	TRBD1	TRBJ2-7	CASGPGQGYEQYF	TGTGCCAGCGGACCCGGACAGGGCTACGAGCAGTACTTC
many	TRBV11-2	TRBD2	TRBJ2-7	CANGPSGSYEQYF	TGTGCCAACGGGCCTAGCGGCTCCTACGAGCAGTACTTC
few	TRBV27	TRBD2	TRBJ2-1	CASSLTSGGESYNEQFF	TGTGCCAGCAGTTTAACTAGCGGGGGGGAATCCTACAATGAGCAGTTCTTC
few	TRBV6-2/TRBV6-3	TRBD1	TRBJ2-1	CASSPISGGNDNEQFF	TGTGCCAGCAGTCCCATCTCAGGGGGCAACGACAATGAGCAGTTCTTC
-	TRBV7-6	TRBD2	TRBJ2-7	CASSLFPSGTSSYEEYF	TGTGCCAGCAGCCTCTTCCCTAGCGGGACAAGCTCCTACGAGGAGTACTTC
few	TRBV27	-	TRBJ1-1	CASSQGLMNTEAFF	TGTGCCAGCAGCCAGGGACTGATGAACACTGAAGCTTTCTTT
-	TRBV20-1	-	TRBJ2-1	CSITTSSYNEQFF	TGCAGTATAACTACAAGCTCCTACAATGAGCAGTTCTTC
few	TRBV10-3	-	TRBJ2-7	CAISESWVYEQYF	TGTGCCATCAGTGAGTCATGGGTTTACGAGCAGTACTTC
many	TRBV7-8	-	TRBJ2-7	CASSPVEDSYEQYF	TGTGCCAGCAGCCCTGTGGAGGACTCCTACGAGCAGTACTTC
-	TRBV7-3	TRBD1	TRBJ2-7	CASSLGQAYKQYF	TGTGCCAGCAGCCTGGGACAGGCCTACAAGCAGTACTTC
-	TRBV6-2/TRBV6-3	-	TRBJ2-2	CASSLFGAETGELFF	TGTGCCAGCAGCCTTTTCGGAGCCGAAACCGGGGAGCTGTTTTTT
few	TRBV13	TRBD2	TRBJ2-7	CASSRGLAGYEQYF	TGTGCCAGCAGTCGGGGACTAGCGGGCTACGAGCAGTACTTC
-	TRBV19	TRBD2	TRBJ2-2	CASLGLAGGRITGELFF	TGTGCCAGTCTGGGACTAGCGGGAGGGAGGATCACCGGGGAGCTGTTTTTT
many	TRBV7-8	-	TRBJ1-1	CASSLGRGITEAFF	TGTGCCAGCAGCTTAGGGAGGGGGATCACTGAAGCTTTCTTT
many	TRBV12-3/TRBV12-4	-	TRBJ1-1	CASTRAPPRVSEAFF	TGTGCCAGCACCCGCGCCCCCCCGAGGGTTTCTGAAGCTTTCTTT
-	TRBV20-1	TRBD2	TRBJ2-1	CSAPVRGTYNEQFF	TGCAGTGCCCCCGTGCGGGGGACCTACAATGAGCAGTTCTTC
few	TRBV30	TRBD2	TRBJ2-5	CAWSVLLAGWETQYF	TGTGCCTGGAGTGTACTACTAGCGGGGTGGGAGACCCAGTACTTC
few	TRBV6-5	-	TRBJ2-3	CASSYVGWDTQYF	TGTGCCAGCAGTTACGTCGGATGGGATACGCAGTATTTT